The 8 T cell receptor beta chains below all came from one sample that was sequenced in a study of T cell responses to AZD1222 COVID-19 vaccine. Data came from immunoSEQ multiplex PCR; TCRdb stores just in-frame clones and leaves some out. The table lists 140,000 or so clones, roughly 92% of them singletons, with 1.5% to 2% in the top ten. The sequencing here drew on peripheral blood, taken on day 0 of AZD1222 vaccination. Every receptor here comes from an adult in good health.

The chain links TRBV15 to TRBJ1-5; tentatively, D is TRBD1 (6 bases). Germline V CDR1 and CDR2: LNHNV, YYDKDF (reference sequence). The CDR3 length is 15 residues. Deletions cut 3 bases from V and 2 bases from J, with 11 bases between. CDR3 amino acids: CATSSYRARNQPQHF. Here the CDR3 DNA reads TGTGCCACCAGCAGCTACAGGGCCCGCAATCAGCCCCAGCATTTT.

V usage is TRBV18 and J usage is TRBJ2-3, with 9 bases identical to TRBD2. There are 19 residues in the CDR3. With 6 bases clipped from V and 4 bases from J, the junction kept 20 bases outside the gene matches. CDR1 and CDR2 from the germline V gene are KGHSH and LQKENI. This CDR3 reads CASSPLTPTSGQGPDTQYF. CDR3 DNA sequence: TGTGCCAGCTCCCCCCTCACACCGACTAGCGGTCAAGGCCCAGATACGCAGTATTTT. Full variable domain (remainder filled in from reference TRBV18 and TRBJ2-3): NAGVMQNPRHLVRRRGQEARLRCSPMKGHSHVYWYRQLPEEGLKFMVYLQKENIIDESGMPKERFSAEFPKEGPSILRIQQVVRGDSAAYFCASSPLTPTSGQGPDTQYFGPGTRLTVL.

This clone was observed a handful of times. For the CDR3, the DNA is TGTGCCAGTAGTATGGTAACTAGCGGGTTTAACGAGCAGTTCTTC. Translating gives CASSMVTSGFNEQFF. The J gene is TRBJ2-1, the V gene TRBV19; the match to TRBD2 covers 9 bases. V was clipped by 3 bases and J by 10 bases; unmatched bases: 10. CDR1 and CDR2 from the germline V gene are LNHDA and SQIVND (reference sequence). This CDR3 contains 15 residues.

This clone was seen a handful of times. At one boundary the junction diverges from the germline segment, which might be a read error. The chain links TRBV19 to TRBJ1-1, with unresolved D. The CDR3 spans 13 residues. Germline values: CDR1 LNHDA, CDR2 SQIVND (reference sequence). For the CDR3, the DNA is TGTGCCAGTAATATACGGGGGAACACTGAAGCTTTCTTT. Residues: CASNIRGNTEAFF.

The chain is built from TRBV6-6 and TRBJ2-7; D is possibly TRBD2 (5 bases). The CDR3 is 14 residues long. V lost 5 bases to trimming and J lost 7 bases, with 18 bases between them. Germline V lookup: CDR1 MNHNY, CDR2 SVGAGI (reference sequence). CDR3 nucleotide sequence: TGTGCCAGCAGTCCCTTCACTAGGCCGAGGGAGCAGTACTTC. It is translated as CASSPFTRPREQYF.

The genes are TRBV4-1 and TRBJ1-5; TRBD1 might be the D (5 bases). Germline-derived CDR1 and CDR2 are MGHRA and YSYEKL. The ends were cut back, 0 bases at V and 4 bases at J, with 10 bases in the middle. There are 15 residues in the CDR3. The CDR3 DNA sequence: TGCGCCAGCAGCCAAGAGAAGGGGCGTAATCAGCCCCAGCATTTT. Translation gives CASSQEKGRNQPQHF.

The rearrangement links TRBV5-1 to TRBJ2-1, with TRBD2 matching 7 bases. In germline, CDR1 is SGHRS, CDR2 YFSETQ. J gave up 6 bases and V 4 bases, and 1 base lay outside the gene matches. There are 12 residues in the CDR3. The CDR3 here is CASSLAANEQFF. CDR3 nucleotide sequence: TGCGCCAGCAGCCTAGCGGCCAATGAGCAGTTCTTC.

This chain connects TRBV7-9 to TRBJ2-1; 10 nucleotides match TRBD2. Germline-derived CDR1 and CDR2 are SEHNR and FQNEAQ (reference sequence). CDR3 length equals 16 residues. After removal of 5 bases from V and 4 bases from J, the junction contained 8 bases not matched to a gene. CDR3 DNA sequence: TGTGCCAGCAGCCTGTCGAGGACTAGCGGATACAATGAGCAGTTCTTC. Its translation: CASSLSRTSGYNEQFF.